The entry that follows covers one T cell receptor (beta chain) sequence. This record comes from a study of blood T cell repertoires in COVID-19. On the study more broadly: The samples span acute and convalescent COVID-19 from the United States, Italy and Spain. The cDNA or gDNA used as material had been derived from T cells, B-cell-depleted T cells, or PBMCs.

Per the original data handling: Reference gene primer amplification yielded estimated nucleated cell counts. This table comes from immunoSEQ multiplex PCR, and its TCRdb copy is limited to in-frame clones, with some not included. From that table come the V and J calls and clone size; the DNA was used to work out D and trimming. The table has 250,000 or so clones, 84% seen once. Looked up from germline, CDR1 is SGHTA and CDR2 is FQGNSA. V was trimmed by 0 bases and J by 6 bases, leaving 9 bases between them. The CDR3 consists of 13 residues. This clonotype was obtained from a woman in her thirties or forties who had recovered from COVID-19. The chain combines TRBV7-2 with TRBJ2-7; D unclear. The sample taken for sequencing was peripheral blood. CDR3 bases: TGTGCCAGCAGCTTAGCGCGAATTCCCGAGCAGTACTTC. It yields the protein CASSLARIPEQYF. The whole variable domain, filled in from reference TRBV7-2 and TRBJ2-7, reads GAGVSQSPSNKVTEKGKDVELRCDPISGHTALYWYRQSLGQGLEFLIYFQGNSAPDKSGLPSDRFSAERTGGSVSTLTIQRTQQEDSAVYLCASSLARIPEQYFGPGTRLTVT.